This record concerns one T cell receptor beta chain sequence. The ends were cut back, 7 bases at V and 3 bases at J, with 10 bases in the middle. There are 12 residues in the CDR3. Germline V gives CDR1 MDHEN, CDR2 SYDVKM. The sample originates from a study of blood T cell repertoires in COVID-19. Study background: The United States, Italy and Spain provided the acute and convalescent COVID-19 samples.

In the original analysis: Scientists estimated how many nucleated cells there were by amplifying reference gene primers. Profiled with immunoSEQ multiplex PCR; TCRdb holds only in-frame clones, not every one. D and trimming were read from the DNA, whereas the V and J calls and clone size are those reported in that table. Of 150,000 to 200,000 clones detected, around 86% appear once; the ten largest clones hold approximately 6.1%. This receptor was obtained from a woman aged 40 to 55 with acute or convalescent COVID-19. The sample taken for sequencing was peripheral blood. The chain uses TRBV28 and TRBJ2-7, with no clear D. DNA for the CDR3: TGTGCCAGCAAGGTCGGAGACTACGAGCAGTACTTC. Its translation is CASKVGDYEQYF.